Detailed here is one T cell receptor beta chain. The antigen remains unidentified. These data come from a study of identical twins. Study-wide results and caveats: A lower insertion count was a feature of abundant cord blood beta clonotypes, with no such feature in memory repertoires.

Each CDR3 protein is one row after TCRdb ran MiXCR on the 5' RACE reads. The top ten hold just under 2% of the sample, which has 200,000 to 250,000 distinct CDR3 sequences, under 10% seen once. The CDR3 extends over 18 amino acids. With 2 bases clipped from V and 5 bases from J, the junction kept 17 bases outside the gene matches. Germline CDR1 reads MGHRA; CDR2 reads YSYEKL. The sample was also reused in another study, on yellow fever vaccine responses in identical twins.

The TCR sequence derives from a woman between 18 and 29 years old in good health. Sequencing input: memory (CD45RO+) T cells sorted from blood. J is TRBJ2-5 and V is TRBV4-1; 7 bases fit TRBD2. This CDR3 is CASSQIPVGEGSLETQYF. CDR3 nucleotides: TGCGCCAGCAGCCAAATTCCGGTGGGGGAGGGATCCTTGGAGACCCAGTACTTC.